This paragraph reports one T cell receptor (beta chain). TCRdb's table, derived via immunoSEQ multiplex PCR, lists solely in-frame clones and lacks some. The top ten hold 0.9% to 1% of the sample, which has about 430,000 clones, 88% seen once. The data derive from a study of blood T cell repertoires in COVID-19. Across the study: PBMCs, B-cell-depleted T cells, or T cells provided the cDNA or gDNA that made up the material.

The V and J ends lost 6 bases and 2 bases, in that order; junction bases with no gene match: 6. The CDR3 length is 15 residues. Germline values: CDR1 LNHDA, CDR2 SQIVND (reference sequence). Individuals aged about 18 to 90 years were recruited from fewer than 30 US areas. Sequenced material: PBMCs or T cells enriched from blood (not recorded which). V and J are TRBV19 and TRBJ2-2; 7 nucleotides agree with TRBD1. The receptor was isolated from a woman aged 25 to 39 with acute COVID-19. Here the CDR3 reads CASRPGTDNTGELFF. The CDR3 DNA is TGTGCCAGTAGACCCGGGACAGACAACACCGGGGAGCTGTTTTTT.